This passage covers 20 T cell receptor beta chains from one sample sequenced in a study of CD8+CD57+ T cells in acquired aplastic anemia. Template material for TCR beta VDJ and CDR3 profiling consisted of genomic DNA. TCRdb re-derived calls from the reads in MiXCR, one entry per CDR3 protein. The repertoire holds roughly 190,000 distinct CDR3 sequences, with just under 50% as singletons. Before being chosen for sequencing, patients had shown CD8+CD57+ cell expansion by flow cytometry. The specimen sequenced was sorted CD4+, CD8+, or CD8+CD57+ T cells (not recorded which) from PBMCs. The receptors shown here come from a human donor with aplastic anemia.

The chain recombines TRBV20-1 with TRBJ2-3; 14 nucleotides line up with TRBD2. The CDR3 runs 16 residues. CDR1 and CDR2 (germline): DFQATT, SNEGSKA (reference sequence). Trimming at V came to 1 base and at J to 4 bases, leaving 4 bases not matched to a gene. CDR3 protein: CSARAGTSGSADTQYF. CDR3 DNA sequence: TGCAGTGCTAGAGCCGGGACTAGCGGGAGCGCAGATACGCAGTATTTT.

The CDR3 loop is CSVGGSWGQGSDGYTF. The DNA for the CDR3 is TGCAGCGTTGGAGGATCGTGGGGACAGGGCTCGGATGGCTACACCTTC. The chain is built from TRBV29-1 and TRBJ1-2; 9 bases agree with TRBD1. CDR3 length: 16 amino acids. Trimming took 4 bases from V and 6 from J; bases not matched to a gene: 15. Germline CDR1 SQVTM, CDR2 ANQGSEA.

The table lists this clonotype with a few counts. The chain employs TRBV20-1 and TRBJ2-5; D gene uncertain. Trimming took off 3 bases at V and 4 bases at J, with 9 bases between the two ends. Germline CDR1 and CDR2: DFQATT and SNEGSKA (reference sequence). The CDR3 length is 12 residues. CDR3 amino acids: CSARVPGETQYF. Here the CDR3 DNA reads TGCAGTGCTAGGGTCCCCGGAGAGACCCAGTACTTC.

Concerning this clonotype: Possible read error: a much larger clone is one base away. J is TRBJ2-1 and V is TRBV12-5; D is possibly TRBD1 (5 bases). This CDR3 has 12 residues. Deletions cut 7 bases from V and 3 bases from J, with 7 bases between. CDR1 is LGHNT, CDR2 FRNRAP, per germline. CDR3 in DNA: TGTGCTAGTGATGGACACTACAATGAGCAGTTCTTC. It codes for CASDGHYNEQFF.

The genes are TRBV15 and TRBJ2-7; 9 bases align to TRBD1. The CDR3 has 15 amino acids. V lost 6 bases, J lost 5 bases, and 11 bases stayed unmatched. Per germline, CDR1 LNHNV and CDR2 YYDKDF (reference sequence). CDR3 DNA sequence: TGTGCCACCAGTGACACCGGGACAGGGATCCACGAGCAGTACTTC. This sequence encodes CATSDTGTGIHEQYF.

V and J are TRBV9 and TRBJ2-7; D assignment may be TRBD1 or TRBD2 (5 bases each). The V gene's germline CDR1 is SGDLS and CDR2 YYNGEE. The CDR3 loop spans 17 amino acids. The V and J ends lost 4 bases and 0 bases respectively, with 20 bases between them. The CDR3, as DNA: TGTGCCAGCAGCCTTGGGGGTGCACCTCCGTGCTCCTACGAGCAGTACTTC. Its protein product is CASSLGGAPPCSYEQYF.

V is TRBV7-2 and J is TRBJ1-2; the match to TRBD1 covers 9 bases. CDR3 length: 15 amino acids. V trimming: 4 bases; J trimming: 0 bases; junction bases outside the gene matches: 3. From germline, CDR1 is SGHTA and CDR2 FQGNSA. The chain's CDR3 is CASSSQGASNYGYTF. As DNA, the CDR3 is TGTGCCAGCAGCTCACAGGGGGCGTCTAACTATGGCTACACCTTC.

J is TRBJ2-7 and V is TRBV2, with TRBD1 matching 8 bases. Per germline, CDR1 SNHLY and CDR2 FYNNEI. This CDR3 has 15 amino acids. V lost 3 bases to trimming and J lost 5 bases; unmatched junction nucleotides: 9. The CDR3 sequence: CASSEVGTGGHEQYF. CDR3 sequence (DNA): TGTGCCAGCAGTGAGGTGGGCACAGGGGGTCACGAGCAGTACTTC.

V usage is TRBV5-4 and J usage is TRBJ1-1, with 9 bases matching TRBD1. V lost 4 bases, J lost 2 bases, and 6 bases stayed unmatched. This CDR3 has 15 residues. Germline CDR1 and CDR2: SGHNT and YYREEE (reference sequence). CDR3 DNA: TGTGCCAGCAGCCTAAGGACAGGGGCTAACACTGAAGCTTTCTTT. Its translation: CASSLRTGANTEAFF.

This clonotype came up a few times. The V and J genes are TRBV2 and TRBJ2-1, with 7 bases fitting TRBD1. In germline, CDR1 is SNHLY, CDR2 FYNNEI. The CDR3 contains 14 residues. V shed 5 bases, J shed 5 bases, and the junction held 6 bases outside the gene matches. The CDR3 sequence is CASSLRGRNNEQFF. CDR3 DNA: TGTGCCAGCAGTTTAAGGGGGCGAAACAATGAGCAGTTCTTC.

This clonotype has more than one count but fewer than ten. This sequence joins TRBV24-1 and TRBJ1-5, with TRBD1 identical over 7 bases. CDR1 is KGHDR, CDR2 SFDVKD, per germline. This CDR3 comprises 16 residues. The ends lost 5 bases at V and 2 bases at J; junction bases unmatched: 8. The CDR3 sequence is CATSGATGDGNQPQHF. The CDR3 nucleotides read TGTGCCACCAGTGGAGCCACAGGGGATGGCAATCAGCCCCAGCATTTT.

Here the CDR3 reads CSAAGSGKTQYF. The CDR3 DNA reads TGCAGTGCAGCAGGTAGCGGGAAGACCCAGTACTTC. V gene TRBV20-1 combines with J gene TRBJ2-5, with 8 positions matching TRBD2. Losses at the gene ends were 6 bases for V and 6 bases for J; bases not matched to a gene: 6. CDR1 is DFQATT, CDR2 SNEGSKA, per germline (reference sequence). The CDR3 has 12 residues.

This chain connects TRBV7-8 to TRBJ2-3; 9 bases agree with TRBD1. Trimming took 4 bases from V and 0 from J; bases not matched to a gene: 2. From germline, CDR1 is SGHVS and CDR2 FQNEAQ. The CDR3 runs 15 residues. CDR3 loop: CASSWGTGSTDTQYF. CDR3 bases: TGTGCCAGCAGCTGGGGGACAGGGAGCACAGATACGCAGTATTTT.

About this clonotype itself: One base away lies a much larger clone, so this may be a sequencing read error. This is likely a read error, given that the CDR3 carries no conserved phenylalanine or tryptophan at its end. The chain recombines TRBV5-4 with TRBJ2-7; 9 bases map to TRBD1. The length of the CDR3 is 15 residues. Per germline, CDR1 SGHNT and CDR2 YYREEE (reference sequence). V was pared by 2 bases and J by 4 bases, with 7 bases of the junction left unmatched. CDR3 sequence: CASSFSRTGEYEQYL. The CDR3 coding sequence is TGTGCCAGCAGCTTCTCCAGGACAGGGGAGTACGAGCAGTACCTC.

This clonotype was detected many times. The chain carries TRBV18 and TRBJ2-1; no definite D call. CDR1 and CDR2 (germline): KGHSH, LQKENI. The length of the CDR3 is 11 residues. The ends were cut back, 8 bases at V and 5 bases at J, with 7 bases in the middle. The CDR3 region has the DNA TGTGCCAGCAGCCCCCACAATGAGCAGTTCTTC. This translates into CASSPHNEQFF. The entire variable domain, with the rest obtained from reference TRBV18 and TRBJ2-1, is as follows: NAGVMQNPRHLVRRRGQEARLRCSPMKGHSHVYWYRQLPEEGLKFMVYLQKENIIDESGMPKERFSAEFPKEGPSILRIQQVVRGDSAAYFCASSPHNEQFFGPGTRLTVL.

V gene TRBV19 combines with J gene TRBJ1-5; 9 bases match TRBD1. V gave up 8 bases and J gave up 5 bases; unmatched junction bases: 4. The CDR3 contains 13 residues. Germline V gives CDR1 LNHDA, CDR2 SQIVND (reference sequence). In DNA form, the CDR3 reads TGTGCCAGTCAGACAGGGGGGCATCAGCCCCAGCATTTT. As protein: CASQTGGHQPQHF. Drawing the rest from reference TRBV19 and TRBJ1-5, the complete variable domain is DGGITQSPKYLFRKEGQNVTLSCEQNLNHDAMYWYRQDPGQGLRLIYYSQIVNDFQKGDIAEGYSVSREKKESFPLTVTSAQKNPTAFYLCASQTGGHQPQHFGDGTRLSIL.

The genes are TRBV7-9 and TRBJ2-3, with D uncertain. With 2 bases removed from V and 2 bases from J, the gap between germline ends came to 5 bases. Germline CDR1 SEHNR, CDR2 FQNEAQ (reference sequence). The CDR3 consists of 13 residues. In nucleotides, the CDR3 is TGTGCCAGCAGCTTACGCGACACAGATACGCAGTATTTT. Translating gives CASSLRDTDTQYF.

The CDR3 reads CSVGQGVPNYGYTF. CDR3 DNA: TGCAGCGTTGGGCAGGGGGTCCCCAACTATGGCTACACCTTC. This chain links TRBV29-1 with TRBJ1-2; 7 nucleotides align to TRBD1. Germline V CDR1 and CDR2: SQVTM, ANQGSEA. There are 14 residues in the CDR3. V lost 4 bases and J lost 2; bases outside the gene matches: 7.

This clonotype was counted ten times or more. The rearrangement joins TRBV6-5 to TRBJ2-3; D possibly matches TRBD1 or TRBD2 (5 bases each). CDR1 and CDR2 from the germline V gene are MNHEY and SVGAGI. This CDR3 contains 16 residues. V shed 5 bases and J shed 1 base, with 16 bases lying between them. The CDR3 nucleotides are TGTGCCAGCAGTCCCACGCCGGGACCCCGCACAGATACGCAGTATTTT. Amino acids: CASSPTPGPRTDTQYF.

Concerning this clonotype itself: A much bigger clone sits one base away, suggesting this may be a read error. The genes are TRBV6-1 and TRBJ2-2, with a weak D call TRBD2 (6 bases). The CDR3 spans 16 residues. Germline values: CDR1 MNHNS, CDR2 SASEGT. The CDR3: CASNPGLHHYTRELFF. In nucleotides, the CDR3 is TGTGCCAGCAATCCGGGACTTCATCATTACACCAGGGAGCTGTTTTTT.